Listed here are 13 T cell receptor beta chains from one sample, sequenced in a study of blood T cell repertoires in COVID-19. The data were produced by immunoSEQ multiplex PCR, yet TCRdb's version contains in-frame clones alone and is incomplete. Found here are 75,000 or so clones, 82% of them singletons; the top ten hold 30% to 45%. The specimen sequenced was peripheral blood. The receptor set was obtained from a woman in her seventies with acute or convalescent COVID-19.

This clone was picked up one time. The J gene is TRBJ2-7, the V gene TRBV5-6, with D tentatively TRBD2 (5 bases). The CDR3 spans 13 residues. Germline-derived CDR1 and CDR2 are SGHDT and YYEEEE. The V gene lost 0 bases and the J gene lost 6 bases, with 10 bases spanning the gap. CDR3 loop: CASSLEFRGEQYF. In DNA, the CDR3 is TGTGCCAGCAGCTTGGAGTTCCGGGGCGAGCAGTACTTC.

The chain couples TRBV27 to TRBJ2-2, with TRBD2 matching 7 bases. The germline gives CDR1 MNHEY, CDR2 SMNVEV (reference sequence). This CDR3 spans 16 amino acids. The junction had 4 bases not matched to a gene; V was cut back by 2 bases and J by 1 base. The CDR3 spells CASSLRTGGNTGELFF. The CDR3 DNA is TGTGCCAGCAGTTTAAGGACGGGAGGGAACACCGGGGAGCTGTTTTTT.

The chain joins TRBV5-1 to TRBJ1-2; D gene ambiguous. The V end lost 0 bases, the J end lost 0 bases, and 12 bases lay between the germline ends. CDR3 length equals 16 residues. Germline V gene data show CDR1 as SGHRS and CDR2 as YFSETQ. Written as DNA, the CDR3 is TGCGCCAGCAGCTTGGCTCTCGGAGTAGCTAACTATGGCTACACCTTC. Residues: CASSLALGVANYGYTF.

This chain connects TRBV19 to TRBJ2-7; D is ambiguous. The CDR3 has 12 amino acids. Trimming took off 9 bases at V and 6 bases at J, with 15 bases between the two ends. Germline V CDR1 and CDR2: LNHDA, SQIVND (reference sequence). CDR3 coding DNA: TGTGCCAGCAGTGTTAGAGGCGGCGAGCAGTACTTC. This sequence encodes CASSVRGGEQYF.

The chain joins TRBV19 to TRBJ1-1; D uncertain. V dropped 7 bases and J dropped 6 bases, with 9 bases sitting between them. CDR1 LNHDA and CDR2 SQIVND come from the germline V gene (reference sequence). The CDR3 has 11 residues. The DNA of the CDR3 is TGTGCCAGTATACGAGAGTCTGAAGCTTTCTTT. Translation gives CASIRESEAFF. Supplemented by reference TRBV19 and TRBJ1-1, the full variable domain reads DGGITQSPKYLFRKEGQNVTLSCEQNLNHDAMYWYRQDPGQGLRLIYYSQIVNDFQKGDIAEGYSVSREKKESFPLTVTSAQKNPTAFYLCASIRESEAFFGQGTRLTVV.

The chain uses TRBV5-6 and TRBJ1-4; D is undetermined. Per the germline V gene, CDR1 is SGHDT and CDR2 is YYEEEE. The V end lost 0 bases, the J end lost 8 bases, and 11 bases lay between the germline ends. CDR3 size: 14 residues. The CDR3 region is CASSLARRKEKLFF. The CDR3 nucleotides are TGTGCCAGCAGCTTGGCCAGGCGAAAGGAAAAACTGTTTTTT.

CDR3 region: CASGLAGRGQETQYF. CDR3 bases: TGTGCCAGTGGACTAGCGGGACGGGGGCAAGAGACCCAGTACTTC. This rearrangement joins TRBV2 to TRBJ2-5, with TRBD2 matching 12 bases. Per the germline V gene, CDR1 is SNHLY and CDR2 is FYNNEI. The CDR3 has 15 residues. J lost 2 bases, V lost 9 bases, and 7 bases had no gene match.

J is TRBJ2-7 and V is TRBV3-1 (or the pseudogene TRBV3-2); TRBD1 matches 11 bases. Germline V lookup: CDR1 LGHDT, CDR2 YNNKEL (reference sequence). This CDR3 comprises 16 residues. With 3 bases clipped from V and 4 bases from J, the junction kept 8 bases outside the gene matches. As DNA, the CDR3 is TGTGCCAGCAGCCAGGGATACGGGACAGGGGGATACGAGCAGTACTTC. Encoded protein: CASSQGYGTGGYEQYF.

Details on this clone: The junction differs from germline at one of its ends, possibly a read error. This sequence joins TRBV19 and TRBJ2-1; 7 bases are shared with TRBD2. Germline lookup yields CDR1 LNHDA and CDR2 SQIVND (reference sequence). The CDR3 consists of 16 residues. The CDR3 coding sequence is TGTGCCAATAGTTCCTTGAGGGCGGGGGAATACAATGAGCAGTTCTTC. As protein: CANSSLRAGEYNEQFF.

This clone was seen only once. The V gene is TRBV5-1, the J gene TRBJ1-3; no definite D call. Trimming removed 4 bases at V and 4 bases at J, with 12 bases between. Germline V CDR1 and CDR2: SGHRS, YFSETQ. This CDR3 is built from 14 residues. CDR3 nucleotide sequence: TGCGCCAGCAGCCCTGAATCCAGGGGAAACACCATATATTTT. This codes for CASSPESRGNTIYF.

The chain carries TRBV7-2 and TRBJ2-2; 8 positions agree with TRBD2. The CDR3 has 16 amino acids. The trim removed 3 bases at V and 2 bases at J, leaving 5 bases unmatched. Germline V gives CDR1 SGHTA, CDR2 FQGNSA. The CDR3 DNA follows: TGTGCCAGCAGCTTCTTAGCGGGAACAAACACCGGGGAGCTGTTTTTT. Translating gives CASSFLAGTNTGELFF.

The chain combines TRBV18 with TRBJ1-3; 7 positions match TRBD1. J lost 4 bases, V lost 5 bases, and 11 bases had no gene match. Germline V CDR1 and CDR2: KGHSH, LQKENI. This CDR3 contains 16 residues. This CDR3 is CASSTRQGEGGNTIYF. The CDR3, as DNA: TGTGCCAGCTCAACAAGGCAGGGGGAAGGAGGAAACACCATATATTTT.

The V gene is TRBV9, the J gene TRBJ2-2; D remains ambiguous. Looked up from germline, CDR1 is SGDLS and CDR2 is YYNGEE. CDR3 length: 13 amino acids. V lost 8 bases, J lost 0 bases, and 8 bases lay in between. CDR3 sequence reads: CASEVTNTGELFF. The CDR3 nucleotides read TGTGCCAGTGAGGTAACGAACACCGGGGAGCTGTTTTTT.